This TCR beta chain was observed in a study of molecular identifiers for immune sequencing clone quantification. Study details: Replicates partitioned RNA from approximately 20,000 or 98,000 naive CD8 cells into five parts, sequencing four.

Library preparation followed earlier protocols using designated TCR primers. TCRdb used MiXCR to reprocess the PCR reads, holding one entry per CDR3 protein. Of 40,000 to 50,000 distinct CDR3 sequences listed, roughly 19% were seen once; the top ten hold more than 0.9%. Researchers sorted naive CD8 T cells as cells that were CD8+CD4-CCR7+CD45RA+. Sequenced sample: naive CD8+ T cells from blood, with Jurkat cell RNA spiked in. Described subset: FACS-sorted CD8+CD4-CCR7+CD45RA+ naive T cells. The origin of this receptor is a human donor in good health. Some libraries in this study had Jurkat cell RNA spiked in.

The CDR3 sequence: CASSSAPDYEQYF. DNA for the CDR3: TGTGCCAGTAGTTCGGCTCCGGACTACGAGCAGTACTTC. The V call is TRBV19, the J call TRBJ2-7; unclear D gene. CDR1 LNHDA and CDR2 SQIVND come from the germline V gene (reference sequence). This CDR3 region has 13 residues. V was trimmed by 5 bases and J by 3 bases, leaving 11 bases between them.